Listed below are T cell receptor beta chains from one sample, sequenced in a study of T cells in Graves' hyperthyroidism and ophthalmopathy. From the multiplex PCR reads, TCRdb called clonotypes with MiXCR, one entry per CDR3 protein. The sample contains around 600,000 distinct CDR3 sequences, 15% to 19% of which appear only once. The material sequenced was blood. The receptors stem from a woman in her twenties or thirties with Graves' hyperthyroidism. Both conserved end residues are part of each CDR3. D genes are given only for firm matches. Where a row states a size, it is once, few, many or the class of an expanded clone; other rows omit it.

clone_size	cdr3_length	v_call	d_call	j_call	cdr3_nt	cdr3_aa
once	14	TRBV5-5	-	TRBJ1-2	TGTGCCAGCAGCTCCCCTAGCGGGCAGTATGGCTACACCTTC	CASSSPSGQYGYTF
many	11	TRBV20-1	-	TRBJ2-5	TGCAGTGCTAGGAACCAAGAGACCCAGTACTTC	CSARNQETQYF
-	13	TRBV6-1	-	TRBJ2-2	TGTGCCAGCAGCGTAAGCAGGACCGGGGAGCTGTTTTTT	CASSVSRTGELFF
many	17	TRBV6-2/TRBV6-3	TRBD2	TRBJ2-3	TGTGCCAGCAGCCACGGACTAGCGGGAGGACCGGGAGATACGCAGTATTTT	CASSHGLAGGPGDTQYF
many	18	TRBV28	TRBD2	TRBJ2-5	TGTGCCAGCAGTTCCGGGACTAGCGGGAGAACGGGGCAAGAGACCCAGTACTTC	CASSSGTSGRTGQETQYF
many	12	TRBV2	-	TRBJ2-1	TGTGCCAGCAGTACCGATGGGAATGAGCAGTTCTTC	CASSTDGNEQFF
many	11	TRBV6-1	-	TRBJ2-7	TGTGCCAGCACCAATGGGAACGAGCAGTACTTC	CASTNGNEQYF
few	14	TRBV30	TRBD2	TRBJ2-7	TGTGCCTGGAGTGCGGGCCTAGCGGACTACGAGCAGTACTTC	CAWSAGLADYEQYF
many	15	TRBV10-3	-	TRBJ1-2	TGTGCCATCAGTGAGTCCACAGTGACTGGTTACGGCTACACCTTC	CAISESTVTGYGYTF
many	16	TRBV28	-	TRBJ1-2	TGTGCCAGCAGTTCCCCAACCGGGACAACTAACTATGGCTACACCTTC	CASSSPTGTTNYGYTF
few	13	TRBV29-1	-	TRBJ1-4	TGCAGCGTTGAAGATTCCTGGGAGGAAAAACTGTTTTTT	CSVEDSWEEKLFF
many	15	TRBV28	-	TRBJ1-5	TGTGCCAGCAGTAGTACAGGGACACCCACGGAGCCCCAGCATTTT	CASSSTGTPTEPQHF
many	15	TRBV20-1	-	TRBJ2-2	TGCAGTGCTAGAGATCTAGGGGGAAACACCGGGGAGCTGTTTTTT	CSARDLGGNTGELFF
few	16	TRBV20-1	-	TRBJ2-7	TGCAGTGCTAGAGGTCGGAGCGGGACAGGACGCTACGAGCAGTACTTC	CSARGRSGTGRYEQYF
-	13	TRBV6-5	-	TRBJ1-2	TGTGCCAGCAGTTACTCGATGGGTAGCGGCTACACCTTC	CASSYSMGSGYTF
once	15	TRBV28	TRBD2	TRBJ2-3	TGTGCCAGCAGTTTACCGGGAGGGCCTTCAGATACGCAGTATTTT	CASSLPGGPSDTQYF
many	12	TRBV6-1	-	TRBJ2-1	TGTGCCAGCACGTTCAGATACAATGAGCAGTTCTTC	CASTFRYNEQFF
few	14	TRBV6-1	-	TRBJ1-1	TGTGCCAGCAGGAGTGGGGCGCGGGAGACTGAAGCTTTCTTT	CASRSGARETEAFF
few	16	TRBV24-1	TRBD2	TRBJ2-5	TGTGCCACCAGTGACCGCTTGAGCGGGAGAATGGAGACCCAGTACTTC	CATSDRLSGRMETQYF
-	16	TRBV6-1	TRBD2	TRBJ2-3	TGTGCCAGCAGTTCCCCCCCTAGCGGGAGTATAGATACGCAGTATTTT	CASSSPPSGSIDTQYF
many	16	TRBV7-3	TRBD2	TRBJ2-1	TGTGCCAGCAGCCGCGATGTGCTAGCGGGAAGCAATGAGCAGTTCTTC	CASSRDVLAGSNEQFF
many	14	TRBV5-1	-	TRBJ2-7	TGCGCCAGCAGCTTGGAGGGACTGAGCTACGAGCAGTACTTC	CASSLEGLSYEQYF
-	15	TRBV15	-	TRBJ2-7	TGTGCCACCAGTCGGGGGCAGCGGGATTCCTACGAGCAGTACTTC	CATSRGQRDSYEQYF
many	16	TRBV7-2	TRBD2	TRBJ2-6	TGTGCCAGCAGCTTAATGGGAGGGACTGGGGCCAACGTCCTGACTTTC	CASSLMGGTGANVLTF
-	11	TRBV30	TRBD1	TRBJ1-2	TGTGCCTGGGACAGGGCGGGTGGCTACACCTTC	CAWDRAGGYTF
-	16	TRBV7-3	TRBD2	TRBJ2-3	TGTGCCAGCAGCCAAGACCCGGGACTAGCGGGAGATACGCAGTATTTT	CASSQDPGLAGDTQYF
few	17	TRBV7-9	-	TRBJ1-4	TGTGCTAGCAGCTTAACCCGAACGGCGAGACAGAATGAAAAACTGTTTTTT	CASSLTRTARQNEKLFF
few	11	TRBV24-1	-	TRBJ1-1	TGTGCCACAGCGGACAGCACTGAAGCTTTCTTT	CATADSTEAFF
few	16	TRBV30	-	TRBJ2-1	TGTGCCTGGACCCCCCGGGACTCGAGCTCCTACAATGAGCAGTTCTTC	CAWTPRDSSSYNEQFF
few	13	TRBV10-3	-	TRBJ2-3	TGTGCCATCAGTCTGACAGACACAGATACGCAGTATTTT	CAISLTDTDTQYF
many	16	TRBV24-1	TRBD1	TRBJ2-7	TGTGCCACCAGTGATTCCTGGGGGACAGGGTTCCGCGAGCAGTACTTC	CATSDSWGTGFREQYF
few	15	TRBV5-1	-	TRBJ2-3	TGCGCCAGCAGCTTGGACAGATCTAGCACAGATACGCAGTATTTT	CASSLDRSSTDTQYF
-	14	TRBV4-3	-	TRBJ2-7	TGCGCCAGCAGCCGCGGGACAGCCGGCTACGAGCAGTACTTC	CASSRGTAGYEQYF
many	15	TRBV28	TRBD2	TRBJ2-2	TGTGCCAGCAGCGAAGCGGGAGAGGTTTCCGGGGAGCTGTTTTTT	CASSEAGEVSGELFF
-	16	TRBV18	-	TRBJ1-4	TGTGCCAGCTCACTATCTGGGGACGGGACTAATGAAAAACTGTTTTTT	CASSLSGDGTNEKLFF
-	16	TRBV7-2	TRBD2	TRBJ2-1	TGTGCCAGCAGCCCCCATATTAGCGGGAGGTTGAATGAGCAGTTCTTC	CASSPHISGRLNEQFF
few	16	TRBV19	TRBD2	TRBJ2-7	TGTGCCAGTAGTATAGCCTCAGCGGGGGATTCCTACGAGCAGTACTTC	CASSIASAGDSYEQYF
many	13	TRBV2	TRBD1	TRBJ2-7	TGTGCCAGCATTGGGACAGGACCCTACGAGCAGTACTTC	CASIGTGPYEQYF
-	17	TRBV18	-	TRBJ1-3	TGTGCCAGCTCAACCCGTCCCCCAGGGGAACCTGGAAACACCATATATTTT	CASSTRPPGEPGNTIYF
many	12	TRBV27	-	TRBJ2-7	TGTGCCAGCAGTCGCCCCTCCTACGAGCAGTACTTC	CASSRPSYEQYF
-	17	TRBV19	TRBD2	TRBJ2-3	TGTGCCAGTAGTGTCCCGTGGCTAGCGGGACGTATAGATACGCAGTATTTT	CASSVPWLAGRIDTQYF
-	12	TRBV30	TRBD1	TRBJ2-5	TGTGCCCTTCGGACAGGGCAAGAGACCCAGTACTTC	CALRTGQETQYF
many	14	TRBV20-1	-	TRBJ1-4	TGCAGTGCGGAGGTCGGGGCTGACAATGAAAAACTGTTTTTT	CSAEVGADNEKLFF
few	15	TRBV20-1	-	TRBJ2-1	TGCAGCCTGCCCCTAGGTTCAGATTCCTACAATGAGCAGTTCTTC	CSLPLGSDSYNEQFF
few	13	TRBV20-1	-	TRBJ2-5	TGCAGTGCTAGAGATCCGCCTAAAGAGACCCAGTACTTC	CSARDPPKETQYF
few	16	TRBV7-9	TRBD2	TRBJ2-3	TGTGCCAGCGCTCCGGGACTAGCGGGAGGCACAGATACGCAGTATTTT	CASAPGLAGGTDTQYF
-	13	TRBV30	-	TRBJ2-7	TGTGCCTGGAGTGTACTGGGAGGACCCCGGCAGTACTTC	CAWSVLGGPRQYF
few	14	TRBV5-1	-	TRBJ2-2	TGCGCCAGCAGCTTGGAGGGGGGCACCGGGGAGCTGTTTTTT	CASSLEGGTGELFF
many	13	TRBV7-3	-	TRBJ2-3	TGTGCCAGCAGCTCAGTGTTGGAAGATACGCAGTATTTT	CASSSVLEDTQYF
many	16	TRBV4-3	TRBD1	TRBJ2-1	TGCGCCAGCAGCCAAGATGGGACAGGGGTATACAATGAGCAGTTCTTC	CASSQDGTGVYNEQFF